This TCR beta chain was sequenced for a study of cytomegalovirus exposure and HLA in healthy donors. Study as a whole: The study placed 70% to 90% of its approximately 360 genotyped donors in the Caucasian-associated ancestry cluster. Regarding the study as a whole: Later analysis showed most CMV-associated TCR beta chains appearing HLA-restricted. In an earlier analysis, in 620 or so donors, most V segments appeared productive either ~90% or ~30% of the time.

Comments on this clone: Its cognate antigen is unknown.

The germline V gene encodes CDR1 LGHNA and CDR2 YSLEER. The CDR3 covers 13 residues. Vbeta (60) and Jbeta (13) primers were used in the PCR. In the authors' workflow: In a later analysis, of tens of millions of unique beta chains, some 10 million appeared in at least two donors. The repertoire was sequenced with immunoSEQ multiplex PCR; TCRdb's copy has only in-frame clones and lacks some. V, J and clone size are those of that table, while D and trimming were read from the DNA. The sample shows roughly 150,000 clones, approximately 80% of them seen only once. The chain joins TRBV4-3 to TRBJ2-5; D gene ambiguous. The end of the DNA aligns better with TRBJ2-7, so the J call may be wrong. Sequencing was performed on PBMCs. This receptor was obtained from a boy aged 2 to 9 in good health and CMV-seronegative. This chain's CDR3 is CASSQDLFYEQYF. As DNA, the CDR3 is TGCGCCAGCAGCCAAGATCTTTTCTACGAGCAGTACTTC.